The 32 T cell receptor beta chains listed next were all sequenced from one sample in a study of cytomegalovirus exposure and HLA in healthy donors. A multiplex PCR was run with 60 Vbeta primers and 13 Jbeta primers. Measured with immunoSEQ multiplex PCR; TCRdb has only the in-frame clones, and not every one. The repertoire table contains roughly 120,000 clones. Sequenced input: PBMCs. The source is a middle-aged man in good health and CMV-seronegative.

CDR3 DNA sequence: TGTGCCAGCAGTTTGAGGCCAGGCAATCAGCCCCAGCATTTT. This encodes CASSLRPGNQPQHF. The chain has TRBV27 and TRBJ1-5, with no clear D. The CDR3 covers 14 residues. Trimming cost V 3 bases and J 2 bases, with 8 bases left between them. Germline-derived CDR1 and CDR2 are MNHEY and SMNVEV (reference sequence).

The gene calls are TRBV28 and TRBJ2-7; TRBD1 agrees at 8 bases. The CDR3 loop spans 14 amino acids. The V and J ends lost 6 bases and 2 bases, in that order; junction bases with no gene match: 6. Germline-derived CDR1 and CDR2 are MDHEN and SYDVKM. CDR3 bases: TGTGCCAGCAGCAATGACAGGGGAGCCTACGAGCAGTACTTC. Translating gives CASSNDRGAYEQYF.

The CDR3 loop is CASSQWADYEQYF. The CDR3, as DNA: TGCGCCAGCAGTCAATGGGCCGATTACGAGCAGTACTTC. This chain connects TRBV23-1 to TRBJ2-7; D remains ambiguous. TRBV23-1 is marked as an open reading frame, function uncertain. With 1 base removed from V and 4 bases from J, the gap between germline ends came to 8 bases. There are 13 residues in the CDR3.

This sequence joins TRBV6-5 and TRBJ2-1; 11 positions agree with TRBD2. CDR1 MNHEY and CDR2 SVGAGI come from the germline V gene. J was trimmed by 2 bases and V by 0 bases; bases with no gene match: 0. The length of the CDR3 is 16 residues. The CDR3 is CASSYSGLAAYNEQFF. The CDR3 DNA sequence: TGTGCCAGCAGTTACTCGGGACTAGCGGCCTACAATGAGCAGTTCTTC.

This chain uses TRBV28 with TRBJ2-7, with TRBD2 as a possible D gene (5 bases). Germline V gene sequence: CDR1 MDHEN, CDR2 SYDVKM. This CDR3 comprises 13 residues. The V end was cut by 3 bases, the J end by 3 bases, with 9 bases between. CDR3 sequence: CASSFSGIYEQYF. The CDR3 DNA reads TGTGCCAGCAGTTTTTCCGGGATCTACGAGCAGTACTTC.

V is TRBV30 and J is TRBJ2-1, with 10 bases aligning to TRBD2. Germline loops: CDR1 GTSNPN, CDR2 SVGIG (reference sequence). This CDR3 has 16 residues. Trimming at V came to 0 bases and at J to 6 bases, leaving 8 bases not matched to a gene. Here the CDR3 DNA reads TGTGCCTGGAGTGTAGCACTAGCGGGACCCCTCAATGAGCAGTTCTTC. Encoded protein: CAWSVALAGPLNEQFF. Full variable domain (remainder filled in from reference TRBV30 and TRBJ2-1): SQTIHQWPATLVQPVGSPLSLECTVEGTSNPNLYWYRQAAGRGLQLLFYSVGIGQISSEVPQNLSASRPQDRQFILSSKKLLLSDSGFYLCAWSVALAGPLNEQFFGPGTRLTVL.

The V and J genes are TRBV2 and TRBJ1-5; 8 positions agree with TRBD1. Per the germline V gene, CDR1 is SNHLY and CDR2 is FYNNEI. With V trimmed by 1 base and J by 2 bases, 1 base remained unmatched. The CDR3 covers 15 residues. CDR3 bases: TGTGCCAGCAGTGAAGAACAGGGGGGCAATCAGCCCCAGCATTTT. It specifies CASSEEQGGNQPQHF.

The rearrangement links TRBV5-5 to TRBJ2-3; TRBD2 agrees at 11 bases. Germline CDR1 SGHKS, CDR2 YYEKEE (reference sequence). The CDR3 has 17 amino acids. The V gene end was trimmed by 1 base and the J gene end by 6 bases; junction bases not matched to a gene: 10. CDR3 sequence reads: CASSLFLVAGGVDTQYF. CDR3 nucleotide sequence: TGTGCCAGCAGCTTGTTCTTGGTAGCGGGAGGGGTTGATACGCAGTATTTT.

The V gene is TRBV7-8, the J gene TRBJ2-4; 8 bases match TRBD2. Germline V gene lookup returns CDR1 SGHVS and CDR2 FQNEAQ. The CDR3 is 13 amino acids. Germline trimming cut 2 bases from V and 7 bases from J; bases unmatched to any gene: 1. The DNA for the CDR3 is TGTGCCAGCAGCTTACGACTAGCGAACATTCAGTACTTC. Translated: CASSLRLANIQYF.

The gene calls are TRBV7-9 and TRBJ2-7; D perhaps matches TRBD1 (6 bases). Germline V gene sequence: CDR1 SEHNR, CDR2 FQNEAQ (reference sequence). The ends were cut back, 6 bases at V and 2 bases at J, with 14 bases in the middle. This CDR3 is built from 14 residues. CDR3 in amino acids: CASRPPGQPYEQYF. CDR3 sequence (DNA): TGTGCCAGCAGACCTCCAGGACAGCCCTACGAGCAGTACTTC.

The rearrangement joins TRBV27 to TRBJ1-4; possible D gene TRBD1, 6 bases. V lost 3 bases to trimming and J lost 3 bases, with 23 bases between them. Germline CDR1 MNHEY, CDR2 SMNVEV (reference sequence). The CDR3 sequence is 19 residues long. The CDR3 DNA reads as TGTGCCAGCAGTTTCTATAGGGAGTCTCCAGGGGTTGCTAATGAAAAACTGTTTTTT. Encoded protein: CASSFYRESPGVANEKLFF.

The CDR3, as DNA: TGCGCCAGCAGCTTGGGGACGGGACAGGGGACCCCGATATCCTACGAGCAGTACTTC. The encoded protein is CASSLGTGQGTPISYEQYF. The chain joins TRBV5-1 to TRBJ2-7, with TRBD1 matching over 10 bases. The ends lost 0 bases at V and 1 base at J; junction bases unmatched: 13. The germline gives CDR1 SGHRS, CDR2 YFSETQ. The length of the CDR3 is 19 residues.

The chain carries TRBV5-1 and TRBJ2-1; TRBD2 matches 9 bases. With V trimmed by 9 bases and J by 10 bases, 14 bases remained unmatched. The CDR3 is 14 amino acids. Germline CDR1 reads SGHRS; CDR2 reads YFSETQ. Written as DNA, the CDR3 is TGCGCCACCGCTGGGCGGGAGGGCCTCCGGGAGCAGTTCTTC. Its translation: CATAGREGLREQFF. The whole variable domain, remainder taken from reference TRBV5-1 and TRBJ2-1, is KAGVTQTPRYLIKTRGQQVTLSCSPISGHRSVSWYQQTPGQGLQFLFEYFSETQRNKGNFPGRFSGRQFSNSRSEMNVSTLELGDSALYLCATAGREGLREQFFGPGTRLTVL.

In regard to this clone: A junction end diverges from the germline sequence, so it may reflect a read error. The chain joins TRBV2 to TRBJ2-7; 10 bases fit TRBD2. Germline assignment: CDR1 SNHLY and CDR2 FYNNEI. CDR3 size: 14 residues. The CDR3 protein is CASNEAGGPYEQYF. Here the CDR3 DNA reads TGTGCCAGCAATGAAGCGGGAGGGCCCTACGAGCAGTACTTC.

The chain is built from TRBV5-4 and TRBJ1-1; the match to TRBD1 covers 7 bases. The CDR3 extends over 14 amino acids. V was pared by 6 bases and J by 0 bases, with 5 bases of the junction left unmatched. CDR1 is SGHNT and CDR2 is YYREEE in the germline V gene (reference sequence). DNA for the CDR3: TGTGCCAGCACCCGACAGGGACTGAACACTGAAGCTTTCTTT. The encoded protein is CASTRQGLNTEAFF.

The gene calls are TRBV5-1 and TRBJ1-2, with TRBD1 as a possible D gene (5 bases). Germline lookup yields CDR1 SGHRS and CDR2 YFSETQ. The CDR3 length is 15 residues. Trimming shortened V by 3 bases and J by 5 bases, and 17 bases separated the two germline ends. CDR3 nucleotides: TGCGCCAGCAGCTATACGGTTGGGGGGGATTATGGCTACACCTTC. Translating gives CASSYTVGGDYGYTF.

The V gene is TRBV4-1, the J gene TRBJ2-1; the match to TRBD1 covers 9 bases. Trimming removed 3 bases from V and 1 base from J; junction bases left unmatched: 4. CDR3 length: 16 residues. The V gene's germline CDR1 is MGHRA and CDR2 YSYEKL. The CDR3 here is CASSHGTGRSYNEQFF. CDR3 in DNA: TGCGCCAGCAGCCACGGGACAGGGAGGTCCTACAATGAGCAGTTCTTC.

This chain uses TRBV7-9 with TRBJ2-1; D is unresolved. Trimming shortened V by 2 bases and J by 6 bases, and 8 bases separated the two germline ends. Germline V lookup: CDR1 SEHNR, CDR2 FQNEAQ (reference sequence). The CDR3 spans 13 residues. The DNA for the CDR3 is TGTGCCAGCAGCTTATCCTACCTCAATGAGCAGTTCTTC. Amino acids: CASSLSYLNEQFF.

V and J are TRBV18 and TRBJ1-6; D is possibly TRBD1 (5 bases). Germline CDR1 and CDR2: KGHSH and LQKENI. The CDR3 loop spans 13 amino acids. The germline V and J ends were trimmed by 3 bases and 16 bases, with 16 bases remaining between them. This CDR3 reads CASSPPDRVELHF. The CDR3 coding sequence is TGTGCCAGCTCACCTCCCGACAGAGTCGAACTCCACTTT.

The chain couples TRBV7-2 to TRBJ1-4, with TRBD1 matching over 7 bases. CDR3 length: 15 residues. J lost 2 bases, V lost 5 bases, and 5 bases had no gene match. Per the germline V gene, CDR1 is SGHTA and CDR2 is FQGNSA. The DNA of the CDR3 is TGTGCCAGCAGCGTGAAGACAGGGACTAATGAAAAACTGTTTTTT. Protein product: CASSVKTGTNEKLFF.

The V call is TRBV28, the J call TRBJ1-4; no firm D call. The CDR3 covers 16 residues. Trimming shortened V by 2 bases and J by 8 bases, and 18 bases separated the two germline ends. Germline CDR1 MDHEN, CDR2 SYDVKM. CDR3 protein: CASSLGLGRGEEKLFF. CDR3 DNA: TGTGCCAGCAGTTTAGGGTTGGGGAGAGGTGAGGAAAAACTGTTTTTT.

The V and J genes are TRBV11-2 and TRBJ2-2; D remains unclear. The length of the CDR3 is 13 residues. Trimming stripped 2 bases from V and 5 bases from J, with 6 bases between. Looked up from germline, CDR1 is SGHAT and CDR2 is FQNNGV. The CDR3 loop is CASSLFQTGELFF. The DNA of the CDR3 is TGTGCCAGCAGCTTATTCCAGACCGGGGAGCTGTTTTTT.

This chain connects TRBV30 to TRBJ2-2; 7 bases align to TRBD2. The germline V gene has CDR1 GTSNPN and CDR2 SVGIG (reference sequence). This CDR3 region has 15 residues. After removal of 0 bases from V and 6 bases from J, the junction contained 7 bases not matched to a gene. CDR3 DNA: TGTGCCTGGAGTGTACCGACTAGCTGGGCCGGGGAGCTGTTTTTT. Encoded protein: CAWSVPTSWAGELFF.

The CDR3 nucleotides are TGTGCCAGCAGCCAAGATGGCCTAGCGGGAGGGAGGACCTACGAGCAGTACTTC. It is translated as CASSQDGLAGGRTYEQYF. The V and J genes are TRBV4-2 and TRBJ2-7; 12 nucleotides align to TRBD2. Trimming took 0 bases from V and 2 from J; bases not matched to a gene: 8. Per germline, CDR1 LGHNA and CDR2 YNFKEQ. This CDR3 is built from 18 residues.

The gene calls are TRBV2 and TRBJ2-1; D unresolved. V was cut by 3 bases and J by 6 bases, with 12 bases left in between. The CDR3 loop spans 14 amino acids. Germline loops: CDR1 SNHLY, CDR2 FYNNEI. The CDR3 nucleotides read TGTGCCAGCAGTGATATTGGTCAGGCCAATGAGCAGTTCTTC. It translates to CASSDIGQANEQFF.

The J gene is TRBJ2-1, the V gene TRBV7-8, with 10 bases lining up with TRBD2. The trim removed 0 bases at V and 0 bases at J, leaving 8 bases unmatched. Germline-derived CDR1 and CDR2 are SGHVS and FQNEAQ. The CDR3 contains 19 residues. CDR3 region: CASSLAGSGRWGSYNEQFF. CDR3 DNA sequence: TGTGCCAGCAGCTTAGCGGGTAGCGGGAGGTGGGGCTCCTACAATGAGCAGTTCTTC. Filled out from reference TRBV7-8 and TRBJ2-1, the complete variable domain reads GAGVSQSPRYKVAKRGQDVALRCDPISGHVSLFWYQQALGQGPEFLTYFQNEAQLDKSGLPSDRFFAERPEGSVSTLKIQRTQQEDSAVYLCASSLAGSGRWGSYNEQFFGPGTRLTVL.

This sequence joins TRBV10-3 and TRBJ2-7; perhaps TRBD1 as D (5 bases). Per the germline V gene, CDR1 is ENHRY and CDR2 is SYGVKD. Trimming left V 2 bases short and J 2 bases short, with 7 bases between. The CDR3 sequence is 13 residues long. CDR3 loop: CAISEGAAYEQYF. The DNA of the CDR3 is TGTGCCATCAGTGAGGGGGCCGCCTACGAGCAGTACTTC.

The rearrangement joins TRBV7-9 to TRBJ2-1, with 9 bases fitting TRBD1. CDR1 is SEHNR, CDR2 FQNEAQ, per germline (reference sequence). The CDR3 is 16 amino acids. Germline trimming cut 1 base from V and 8 bases from J; bases unmatched to any gene: 9. The CDR3 spells CASSLDRTGAEDEQFF. The CDR3 DNA follows: TGTGCCAGCAGCTTAGACCGGACAGGGGCTGAGGATGAGCAGTTCTTC.

The chain recombines TRBV7-8 with TRBJ1-5; 9 bases fit TRBD1. CDR1 is SGHVS and CDR2 is FQNEAQ in the germline V gene. The junction had 4 bases not matched to a gene; V was cut back by 4 bases and J by 0 bases. This CDR3 comprises 16 residues. CDR3: CASSSGQGSSNQPQHF. CDR3 in DNA: TGTGCCAGCAGCTCAGGACAGGGGAGTAGCAATCAGCCCCAGCATTTT.

V gene TRBV7-9 combines with J gene TRBJ1-1, with a possible D match to TRBD1 (6 bases). The ends were cut back, 1 base at V and 6 bases at J, with 12 bases in the middle. The V gene's germline CDR1 is SEHNR and CDR2 FQNEAQ (reference sequence). The CDR3 is 14 amino acids. The CDR3 DNA reads TGTGCCAGCAGCTTAGGGGGGGGCTGGGCTGAAGCTTTCTTT. Encoded protein: CASSLGGGWAEAFF.

This rearrangement joins TRBV7-2 to TRBJ1-2, with 10 positions matching TRBD1. CDR1 is SGHTA, CDR2 FQGNSA, per germline. This CDR3 is built from 18 residues. V dropped 5 bases and J dropped 4; count of bases not matched to a gene: 16. The CDR3 region is CASSLRGGTGVVRYGYTF. Here the CDR3 DNA reads TGTGCCAGCAGCCTCAGGGGGGGGACAGGGGTTGTTCGCTATGGCTACACCTTC.

The V gene is TRBV28, the J gene TRBJ1-2, with a weak D call TRBD1 (5 bases). Germline-derived CDR1 and CDR2 are MDHEN and SYDVKM. This CDR3 comprises 14 residues. V dropped 4 bases and J dropped 2 bases, with 11 bases sitting between them. CDR3 sequence: CASSSSGYNYGYTF. The CDR3 nucleotides read TGTGCCAGCAGTTCCTCAGGGTACAACTATGGCTACACCTTC.